Detailed here is one T cell receptor beta chain. Its antigen is unknown. Base qualities are not recorded, but no much larger clone differs from it by a single base. For the CD8 naive samples, CD45RO-negative cells were positively selected for CCR7, yielding a CD45RA+CCR7+ population from which TemRA cells were excluded. The donors were healthy, HIV-negative adults with no recently reported acute infections or vaccinations. Only Caucasian adults living in Nashville, Tennessee, USA were represented among the donors. Blood was obtained by leukapheresis, after which PBMCs were separated by Ficoll-Histopaque density gradient centrifugation and cryopreserved in liquid nitrogen vapor phase. Analytical flow cytometry was used to check the purity and quantity of every magnetically sorted T cell population. Genomic DNA was isolated from every sorted fraction and measured by UV absorbance on a Nanodrop 2000c.

This entry comes from a study of shared clonotypes between healthy human individuals (dated by TCRdb to the early 2020s). For the study in its entirety: The cohort comprised two women and a few men aged 18 to 49 years. For each donor, CD4 naive and CD4 memory were each run on three plates, CD8 naive on two plates, and CD8 memory on one plate. To estimate repertoire size and how much clonotype sharing occurs between individuals, the study deeply sequenced the blood TCR repertoires of a handful of healthy adults. Libraries were prepared and TCR repertoires were sequenced by different laboratories using diverse techniques, in order to increase sequencing depth and limit assay-specific biases. Between about 0.94 and 8.9 billion PBMCs per donor were obtained by leukapheresis.

Trimmed from V: 2 bases; trimmed from J: 5 bases; junction bases lacking a gene match: 5. The CDR3 contains 15 residues, cysteine and phenylalanine counted. Only the CDR3 DNA is retained, 45 bases long and in frame from the first base. Looking up the germline V gene (reference sequence) yields CDR1 MNHEY and CDR2 SMNVEV. Using the deep immunoSEQ assay, TCR CDR3 regions were amplified from genomic DNA by multiplex PCR. Genomic DNA extracted from each cell subset was distributed evenly over all wells of several immunoSEQ 96-well plates, and each plate served as one replicate. For sorted subsets, each replicate PCR was loaded with approximately 190 ng genomic DNA, equivalent to 30,000 to 35,000 T cell genomes. The purified libraries were quantified using a Qubit 3.0 fluorometer, sized with a Bioanalyzer 2100, and then quantified again using the KAPA Library Quantification kit. Every immunoSEQ 96-well plate was sequenced on a separate single-read 150-cycle Illumina NextSeq 550 flow cell. The authors' analysis ran thus. The immunoSEQ output contained only junctional sequences without quality scores, so filtering could not match that applied to full-length reads. Sequences were annotated with PyIR, a Python wrapper for IgBLAST v1.9, and V/J genes and CDR3 were assigned using IMGT germline references. Reads with weak V/J assignments (E-value above 1e-6), missing CDR3, stop codons, out-of-frame junctions, or ambiguous translated residues were removed. V3J clonotypes were defined as sequences sharing the same inferred V gene, J gene, and CDR3 amino acid sequence. To compute the percentage overlap between repertoires, the number of shared unique clonotypes was divided by the size of the smaller repertoire. RTK rarefaction, the Chao1 estimator, and Recon v2.1 estimates of unobserved clonotypes were used to assess repertoire richness. Generation probabilities were computed with OLGA for all TCRbeta clonotypes obtained by the gDNA method from several donors. This immuneACCESS table, as held by TCRdb, lists in-frame sequences with V and J called but not all clones. Of the missing ones, under half trace to an unresolved V gene in checked studies; the others have no known cause. The DNA was the basis for D and trimming; V, J and clone size are from that table. Across this sample there are roughly 770,000 clones, with around 96% seen only once. The top ten constitute less than 0.3% of the sample.

Overall results and qualifications from the work: Clonotypes shared by all four sorted-subset donors showed higher generation probabilities than non-shared clonotypes. Based on pairwise subsampling, the degree of clonotype sharing among donors was expected to be affected by sequencing depth. Across a few donors, around 5% of naive CD4, 3% to 3.5% of naive CD8, approximately 2.5% of memory CD4, and under 0.45% of memory CD8 clonotypes were shared. Rarefaction of sorted-subset datasets indicated incomplete sequencing despite the large sequencing depth. Sampling was restricted to blood, and TCR repertoires in tissue are likely to differ from TCR repertoires in blood. Estimated clonotype richness was generally larger for naive than for memory subsets. Because the study included only a small number of donors, the genetic and exposure-history diversity represented was limited.

Sequenced sample: naive CD8+ T cells sorted from blood. The cell subset or site tag for this specimen amounts to: CD45RA+CCR7+. The sequence is built from TRBV27 and TRBJ1-1; 10 nucleotides in the junction match TRBD1. The clonotype comes from a young man in good health. Here is the DNA: TGTGCCAGCAGTTTAGTGGGACAGGGGATGACTGAAGCTTTCTTT. The encoded protein is CASSLVGQGMTEAFF.